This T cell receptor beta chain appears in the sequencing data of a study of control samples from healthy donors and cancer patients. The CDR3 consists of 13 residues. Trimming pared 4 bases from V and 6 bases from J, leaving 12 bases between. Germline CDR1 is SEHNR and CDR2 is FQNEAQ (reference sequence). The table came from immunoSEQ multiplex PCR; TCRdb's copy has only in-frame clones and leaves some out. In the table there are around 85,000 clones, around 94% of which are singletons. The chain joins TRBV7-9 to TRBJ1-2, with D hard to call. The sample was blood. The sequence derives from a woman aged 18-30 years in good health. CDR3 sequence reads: CASSSGRANGYTF. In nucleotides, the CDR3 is TGTGCCAGCAGCTCCGGGAGGGCGAATGGCTACACCTTC.